The rows below give T cell receptor beta chains drawn from one sample of a study of T cell responses to AZD1222 COVID-19 vaccine. The method was immunoSEQ multiplex PCR; TCRdb's version includes in-frame clones alone and lacks a portion of them. Among about 150,000 clones listed, roughly 92% were seen once. The sample consisted of peripheral blood, taken on day 0 of AZD1222 vaccination. The origin of the receptors is an adult in good health. CDR3s include the opening cysteine and the closing phenylalanine or tryptophan. The D gene is left open where the match is weak. Clone size appears in some rows only: once, few, many, or a class for an expanded clone.

V	size	D	J	CDR3	DNA
TRBV3-1/TRBV3-2	.	TRBD2	TRBJ2-3	CASSQDLTSGRVDTQYF	TGTGCCAGCAGCCAAGATCTGACTAGCGGGAGAGTAGATACGCAGTATTTT
TRBV5-5	.	.	TRBJ2-7	CASSGRETYEQYF	TGTGCCAGCAGCGGCCGGGAAACCTACGAGCAGTACTTC
TRBV13	.	TRBD2	TRBJ2-1	CASSLWLAGGNEQFF	TGTGCCAGCAGCTTATGGCTAGCGGGAGGCAATGAGCAGTTCTTC
TRBV19	.	TRBD1	TRBJ1-1	CASSTGTGAVRTEAFF	TGTGCCAGTAGCACCGGGACAGGGGCCGTTAGGACTGAAGCTTTCTTT
TRBV7-8	.	TRBD1	TRBJ1-2	CASSLPGTGGEKRNYGYTF	TGTGCCAGCAGCTTGCCCGGGACAGGGGGCGAAAAAAGGAACTATGGCTACACCTTC
TRBV20-1	.	.	TRBJ2-5	CSAQAQETQYF	TGCAGTGCACAGGCCCAGGAGACCCAGTACTTC
TRBV27	.	.	TRBJ2-3	CASSLFTGEGTDTQYF	TGTGCCAGCAGTTTATTTACGGGGGAGGGCACAGATACGCAGTATTTT
TRBV24-1	once	TRBD1	TRBJ1-1	CATRTGQGTGEAFF	TGTGCCACCAGAACCGGACAGGGGACGGGTGAAGCTTTCTTT
TRBV15	.	.	TRBJ1-5	CATSRDRGIQPQHF	TGTGCCACCAGCAGAGACAGGGGAATTCAGCCCCAGCATTTT
TRBV29-1	.	TRBD2	TRBJ2-7	CSATSGGEQYF	TGCAGCGCCACCTCGGGGGGCGAGCAGTACTTC
TRBV6-5	once	.	TRBJ2-7	CASSYGAGPYEQYF	TGTGCCAGCAGTTACGGTGCGGGACCGTACGAGCAGTACTTC
TRBV5-1	.	.	TRBJ1-2	CASSPDIFNYGYTF	TGCGCCAGCAGCCCGGACATTTTTAACTATGGCTACACCTTC
TRBV3-1/TRBV3-2	.	.	TRBJ2-5	CASSPTWETQYF	TGTGCCAGCAGCCCGACTTGGGAGACCCAGTACTTC
TRBV6-6	.	.	TRBJ1-1	CASSTLTGRVGTEAFF	TGTGCCAGCAGTACCTTGACGGGACGGGTGGGCACTGAAGCTTTCTTT
TRBV4-2	.	TRBD2	TRBJ2-2	CASSQDRAGVNTGELFF	TGTGCCAGCAGCCAAGATCGGGCGGGAGTAAACACCGGGGAGCTGTTTTTT
TRBV5-6	.	.	TRBJ1-2	CASSGTVYGYTF	TGTGCCAGCAGCGGGACGGTATATGGCTACACCTTC
TRBV7-9	once	TRBD2	TRBJ2-1	CASSNRLAGVSAIPNEQFF	TGTGCCAGCAGCAACCGACTAGCGGGAGTAAGCGCTATCCCCAATGAGCAGTTCTTC
TRBV5-1	.	TRBD2	TRBJ2-5	CASSQRTSGQETQYF	TGCGCCAGCAGTCAGCGGACTAGCGGCCAAGAGACCCAGTACTTC
TRBV28	.	.	TRBJ1-2	CASSPRGLPADGYTF	TGTGCCAGCAGTCCTAGGGGCCTTCCGGCCGATGGCTACACCTTC
TRBV21-1	.	.	TRBJ2-6	CASSKGSAVGANVLTF	TGTGCCAGCAGCAAGGGGAGTGCGGTGGGGGCCAACGTCCTGACTTTC
TRBV5-1	.	.	TRBJ1-1	CASSPALNTEAFF	TGCGCCAGCAGCCCTGCACTGAACACTGAAGCTTTCTTT
TRBV25-1	.	.	TRBJ2-1	CASSELGSGVVNEQFF	TGTGCCAGCAGTGAATTGGGTAGTGGGGTAGTCAATGAGCAGTTCTTC
TRBV4-1	.	.	TRBJ2-2	CASSRIPGRDSGELFF	TGCGCCAGCAGCCGGATACCGGGACGAGACTCCGGGGAGCTGTTTTTT
TRBV5-6	.	.	TRBJ2-7	CASSITEAYEQYF	TGTGCCAGCAGCATCACAGAAGCCTACGAGCAGTACTTC
TRBV9	.	.	TRBJ1-2	CASKGRETYGYTF	TGTGCCAGCAAGGGCAGGGAGACCTATGGCTACACCTTC
TRBV3-1/TRBV3-2	.	TRBD1	TRBJ2-4	CASSQEGGPKNIQYF	TGTGCCAGCAGCCAAGAAGGGGGCCCCAAAAACATTCAGTACTTC
TRBV6-5	.	.	TRBJ1-1	CASRDTGGLTEAFF	TGTGCCAGCAGGGATACGGGGGGACTGACTGAAGCTTTCTTT
TRBV7-6	.	.	TRBJ2-1	CASSLGRGSSYNEQFF	TGTGCCAGCAGCCTGGGACGCGGAAGCTCCTACAATGAGCAGTTCTTC
TRBV6-2/TRBV6-3	.	TRBD2	TRBJ2-1	CASSDLAGAYNEQFF	TGTGCCAGCAGTGACCTAGCGGGAGCCTACAATGAGCAGTTCTTC
TRBV25-1	.	TRBD1	TRBJ1-2	CASSEQGASNYGYTF	TGTGCCAGCAGTGAACAGGGGGCGTCTAACTATGGCTACACCTTC
TRBV5-6	.	.	TRBJ1-2	CASRRQMNYGYTF	TGTGCCAGCAGGAGGCAGATGAACTATGGCTACACCTTC
TRBV12-3/TRBV12-4	.	.	TRBJ2-7	CASSSGLPYEQYF	TGTGCCAGCAGTTCCGGTTTGCCCTACGAGCAGTACTTC
TRBV5-8	.	TRBD1	TRBJ1-5	CASSLRGGGQPQHF	TGTGCCAGCAGCTTGAGAGGGGGCGGTCAGCCCCAGCATTTT
TRBV29-1	.	TRBD1	TRBJ2-3	CSVGQGGADTQYF	TGCAGCGTTGGACAGGGGGGAGCAGATACGCAGTATTTT
TRBV5-1	.	TRBD1	TRBJ1-2	CASSSVGQADYGYTF	TGCGCCAGCAGCTCAGTGGGACAGGCGGACTATGGCTACACCTTC
TRBV28	.	TRBD1	TRBJ1-2	CASSRGQVEAGYTF	TGTGCCAGCAGTAGGGGACAGGTCGAGGCTGGCTACACCTTC
TRBV28	.	TRBD1	TRBJ1-1	CASSPQGGKGEAFF	TGTGCCAGCAGCCCTCAGGGGGGCAAGGGTGAAGCTTTCTTT
TRBV7-2	.	.	TRBJ2-7	CASSLDGRYYEQYF	TGTGCCAGCAGCTTAGACGGCAGATACTACGAGCAGTACTTC